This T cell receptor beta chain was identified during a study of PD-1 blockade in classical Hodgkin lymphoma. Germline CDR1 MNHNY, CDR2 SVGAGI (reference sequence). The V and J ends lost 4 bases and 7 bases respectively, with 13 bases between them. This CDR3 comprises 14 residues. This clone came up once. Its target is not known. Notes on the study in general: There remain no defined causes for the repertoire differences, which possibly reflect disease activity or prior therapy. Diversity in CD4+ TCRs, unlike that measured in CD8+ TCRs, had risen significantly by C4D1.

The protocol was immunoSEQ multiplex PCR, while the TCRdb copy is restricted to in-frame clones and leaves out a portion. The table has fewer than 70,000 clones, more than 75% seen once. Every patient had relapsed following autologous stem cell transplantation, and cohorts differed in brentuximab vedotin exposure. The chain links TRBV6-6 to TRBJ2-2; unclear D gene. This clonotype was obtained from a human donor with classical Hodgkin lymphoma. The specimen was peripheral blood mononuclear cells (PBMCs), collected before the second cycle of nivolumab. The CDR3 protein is CASSLLKGFGELFF. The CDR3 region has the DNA TGTGCCAGCAGTTTGTTGAAGGGATTCGGGGAGCTGTTTTTT.